Listed here is a single T cell receptor beta chain. Its target is unknown. Primers included in the PCR were 60 Vbeta and 13 Jbeta primers. The repertoire was sequenced with immunoSEQ multiplex PCR; TCRdb's copy has only in-frame clones and lacks some. The table shows over 100,000 clones, with approximately 80% occurring only once. Healthy bone marrow donors made up the donor group. The V end lost 6 bases, the J end lost 3 bases, and 15 bases lay between the germline ends. The germline CDR1 and CDR2 sequences are MNHEY and SMNVEV (reference sequence). The CDR3 has 14 residues. This entry belongs to a study of cytomegalovirus exposure and HLA in healthy donors. Study outcomes and limitations: Within a later analysis, the majority of CMV-associated TCR beta chains appeared HLA-restricted. Donor immune exposure was known only as CMV serostatus.

The sequence derives from a male donor in good health and CMV-seropositive. Sequenced material: PBMCs. V is TRBV27 and J is TRBJ2-7, with D unclear. CDR3 in DNA: TGTGCCAGCAGCCTCGGTGAAGCAAGCTACGAGCAGTACTTC. It translates to CASSLGEASYEQYF.